Shown below are 22 T cell receptor beta chains from a single sample sequenced in a study of CD8+CD57+ T cells in acquired aplastic anemia. TCR beta VDJ and CDR3 profiling used genomic DNA as template. TCRdb processed the reads anew with MiXCR; each CDR3 protein has one entry. The sample contains more than 95,000 distinct CDR3 sequences, nearly 40% of which appear only once. Patients sequenced had flow cytometry evidence of CD8+CD57+ cell expansion. The sequenced sample was sorted CD4+, CD8+, or CD8+CD57+ T cells (not recorded which) from PBMCs. Every receptor here comes from a human donor with aplastic anemia.

This clonotype was recorded at least ten times. The chain employs TRBV12-3 or TRBV12-4 and TRBJ1-1; D may be TRBD1 (5 bases). This CDR3 has 15 amino acids. Trimming removed 8 bases from V and 0 bases from J, with 16 bases in between. CDR3 in amino acids: CASHRPTPMNTEAFF. CDR3 in DNA: TGTGCCAGCCACAGGCCAACCCCAATGAACACTGAAGCTTTCTTT.

The V gene is TRBV7-3, the J gene TRBJ2-5, with TRBD1 identical over 7 bases. The germline gives CDR1 SGHTA, CDR2 FQGTGA. The CDR3 totals 15 residues. J lost 7 bases, V lost 2 bases, and 10 bases had no gene match. The CDR3, as DNA: TGTGCCAGCAGCTTAGAGTACAGGGGCCCCGGGACCCAGTACTTC. This translates into CASSLEYRGPGTQYF.

The V call is TRBV19, the J call TRBJ1-1; D unclear. Germline V CDR1 and CDR2: LNHDA, SQIVND (reference sequence). The CDR3 runs 13 residues. With 4 bases removed from V and 5 bases from J, the gap between germline ends came to 11 bases. CDR3 nucleotides: TGTGCCAGTAGTAAAGGGTCGGGTACTGAAGCTTTCTTT. Amino acid sequence: CASSKGSGTEAFF.

This clonotype came up many times. V usage is TRBV29-1 and J usage is TRBJ2-3, with 8 nucleotides matching TRBD2. The V gene end was trimmed by 7 bases and the J gene end by 2 bases; junction bases not matched to a gene: 5. The germline V gene has CDR1 SQVTM and CDR2 ANQGSEA. CDR3 length equals 13 residues. In DNA form, the CDR3 reads TGCAGCGGGCGGGGGGCCATCACAGATACGCAGTATTTT. Its protein is CSGRGAITDTQYF.

This clonotype has at least ten counts. The chain carries TRBV4-2 and TRBJ2-2; 8 bases match TRBD1. After removal of 1 base from V and 5 bases from J, the junction contained 0 bases not matched to a gene. CDR1 and CDR2 (germline): LGHNA, YNFKEQ. The CDR3 spans 14 residues. CDR3 bases: TGTGCCAGCAGCCAAGGACAGGGGACCGGGGAGCTGTTTTTT. This gives the protein CASSQGQGTGELFF.

This clonotype was picked up many times. The chain is built from TRBV20-1 and TRBJ2-1, with D uncertain. Trimming left V 5 bases short and J 6 bases short, with 14 bases between. The CDR3 runs 13 residues. Germline V gene data show CDR1 as DFQATT and CDR2 as SNEGSKA (reference sequence). The CDR3, as DNA: TGCAGTGCTGGGTGGGCCAGAAGCAATGAGCAGTTCTTC. Translating gives CSAGWARSNEQFF.

The chain is built from TRBV2 and TRBJ2-1, with D perhaps matching TRBD1 (5 bases). With 8 bases removed from V and 8 bases from J, the gap between germline ends came to 13 bases. This CDR3 region has 12 residues. The germline CDR1 and CDR2 sequences are SNHLY and FYNNEI. DNA for the CDR3: TGTGCCAGCGAAGACAGCACTGATGAGCAGTTCTTC. As protein: CASEDSTDEQFF.

This clonotype was found many times. The J gene is TRBJ2-7, the V gene TRBV10-2, with TRBD1 matching 9 bases. Per germline, CDR1 WSHSY and CDR2 SAAADI. The CDR3 covers 16 residues. J gave up 5 bases and V 8 bases, and 16 bases lay outside the gene matches. The CDR3 spells CASHQLMGTGINEQYF. The CDR3, as DNA: TGCGCCAGCCACCAGCTGATGGGGACAGGGATCAACGAGCAGTACTTC.

CDR3 sequence reads: CSAPGNPNQPQHF. The CDR3 coding sequence is TGCAGTGCTCCCGGGAATCCCAATCAGCCCCAGCATTTT. The chain is built from TRBV20-1 and TRBJ1-5; D gene ambiguous. Trimming stripped 5 bases from V and 3 bases from J, with 11 bases between. CDR1 DFQATT and CDR2 SNEGSKA come from the germline V gene (reference sequence). The CDR3 extends over 13 amino acids.

This chain joins TRBV25-1 and TRBJ1-2, with 8 bases lining up with TRBD1. The CDR3 is 15 amino acids. CDR1 and CDR2 from the germline V gene are MGHDK and SYGVNS. The V and J ends lost 4 bases and 12 bases, in that order; junction bases with no gene match: 16. The CDR3 spells CASSAYSTGVAGNTF. The CDR3 coding sequence is TGTGCCAGCAGTGCATACTCGACAGGGGTGGCTGGAAACACCTTC.

This clonotype has at least ten counts. The rearrangement uses TRBV20-1 and TRBJ2-1, with 8 bases aligning to TRBD2. V trimming: 3 bases; J trimming: 0 bases; junction bases outside the gene matches: 7. CDR3 length: 16 amino acids. CDR1 and CDR2 (germline): DFQATT, SNEGSKA (reference sequence). CDR3 sequence reads: CSASPSGGHSYNEQFF. In nucleotides, the CDR3 is TGCAGTGCTAGTCCGAGCGGGGGCCACTCCTACAATGAGCAGTTCTTC.

As concerns this clonotype: This clone may be a read error of a much larger clone one base away. The chain is built from TRBV28 and TRBJ1-2, with D maybe TRBD1 (6 bases). Germline values: CDR1 MDHEN, CDR2 SYDVKM. Trimming left V 8 bases short and J 0 bases short, with 10 bases between. CDR3 length equals 13 residues. The CDR3 loop reads CASVGQSNYGYTF. CDR3 DNA sequence: TGTGCCAGCGTTGGACAGTCTAACTATGGCTACACCTTC.

The J gene is TRBJ2-5, the V gene TRBV10-3; the D gene is possibly TRBD2 (7 bases). Germline V CDR1 and CDR2: ENHRY, SYGVKD. The CDR3 runs 14 residues. V dropped 0 bases and J dropped 4 bases, with 9 bases sitting between them. CDR3 region: CAISESGGGETQYF. The DNA for the CDR3 is TGTGCCATCAGTGAGTCAGGGGGGGGAGAGACCCAGTACTTC.

The CDR3 loop is CASAKGYF. CDR3 DNA: TGTGCCAGCGCGAAGGGGTACTTC. The V and J genes are TRBV25-1 and TRBJ2-7; no clear D gene. The length of the CDR3 is 8 residues. Germline V gives CDR1 MGHDK, CDR2 SYGVNS. V shed 8 bases and J shed 12 bases, with 8 bases lying between them.

This chain joins TRBV19 and TRBJ2-3, with 7 bases aligning to TRBD2. Per the germline V gene, CDR1 is LNHDA and CDR2 is SQIVND (reference sequence). The junction had 10 bases not matched to a gene; V was cut back by 4 bases and J by 6 bases. This CDR3 contains 15 residues. The chain's CDR3 is CASSTTGGLEDTQYF. CDR3 nucleotide sequence: TGTGCCAGTAGTACAACGGGAGGCCTTGAGGATACGCAGTATTTT.

This clonotype showed up just a few times. The CDR3 is CASSQRTGGLGETQYF. CDR3 bases: TGTGCCAGCAGCCAGCGGACAGGGGGCTTGGGAGAGACCCAGTACTTC. The chain joins TRBV6-1 to TRBJ2-5; 11 bases fit TRBD1. In germline, CDR1 is MNHNS, CDR2 SASEGT. V trimming: 6 bases; J trimming: 4 bases; junction bases outside the gene matches: 10. This CDR3 comprises 16 residues.

The chain combines TRBV2 with TRBJ2-7, with no clear D. The CDR3 is 12 amino acids. The germline V and J ends were trimmed by 7 bases and 4 bases, with 11 bases remaining between them. CDR1 and CDR2 from the germline V gene are SNHLY and FYNNEI. CDR3 nucleotides: TGTGCCAGCACTAGGTCATCTTACGAGCAGTACTTC. Residues: CASTRSSYEQYF.

The sample holds many counts of this clonotype. The gene calls are TRBV19 and TRBJ2-7, with a possible D match to TRBD2 (5 bases). Per germline, CDR1 LNHDA and CDR2 SQIVND (reference sequence). This CDR3 contains 13 residues. Between the trimmed V and J ends, which lost 6 bases and 0 bases, there was a span of 9 bases. The CDR3 is CASSSGLSYEQYF. In DNA form, the CDR3 reads TGTGCCAGTAGCTCCGGACTCTCCTACGAGCAGTACTTC. Full variable domain (missing parts from reference TRBV19 and TRBJ2-7): DGGITQSPKYLFRKEGQNVTLSCEQNLNHDAMYWYRQDPGQGLRLIYYSQIVNDFQKGDIAEGYSVSREKKESFPLTVTSAQKNPTAFYLCASSSGLSYEQYFGPGTRLTVT.

V gene TRBV14 combines with J gene TRBJ1-1; the D gene is possibly TRBD1 (5 bases). Germline CDR1 is SGHDN and CDR2 is FVKESK. Trimming removed 4 bases at V and 5 bases at J, with 8 bases between. CDR3 length: 12 residues. CDR3 in DNA: TGTGCCAGCAGCCCAGGGTATACTGAAGCTTTCTTT. Translated: CASSPGYTEAFF.

This clonotype was seen many times. CDR3 protein: CASSLDRSFTTNTEAFF. The CDR3 coding sequence is TGTGCCAGCAGCTTGGACAGGTCCTTCACTACGAACACTGAAGCTTTCTTT. This chain links TRBV5-4 with TRBJ1-1; maybe TRBD1 (5 bases). Trimming removed 0 bases at V and 1 base at J, with 16 bases between. Per the germline V gene, CDR1 is SGHNT and CDR2 is YYREEE (reference sequence). This CDR3 spans 17 amino acids.

In its sample, this clonotype was seen a few times. This chain uses TRBV30 with TRBJ1-1; no clear D gene. The V gene's germline CDR1 is GTSNPN and CDR2 SVGIG (reference sequence). The V gene lost 0 bases and the J gene lost 0 bases, with 11 bases spanning the gap. The CDR3 sequence is 15 residues long. Written as DNA, the CDR3 is TGTGCCTGGAGTGTGGGAATGTCAATGAACACTGAAGCTTTCTTT. As protein: CAWSVGMSMNTEAFF. The whole variable domain, filled in from reference TRBV30 and TRBJ1-1, reads SQTIHQWPATLVQPVGSPLSLECTVEGTSNPNLYWYRQAAGRGLQLLFYSVGIGQISSEVPQNLSASRPQDRQFILSSKKLLLSDSGFYLCAWSVGMSMNTEAFFGQGTRLTVV.

The rearrangement links TRBV28 to TRBJ2-1; D gene uncertain. Trimming removed 4 bases from V and 12 bases from J, with 13 bases in between. This CDR3 has 12 amino acids. The germline V gene encodes CDR1 MDHEN and CDR2 SYDVKM. The CDR3 loop reads CASSSGLPGQFF. In DNA, the CDR3 is TGTGCCAGCAGTTCGGGCCTACCCGGGCAGTTCTTC.